The present T cell receptor beta chain was sequenced within a study of human versus mouse CDR3 diversity and MHC coevolution. Trimming took 8 bases from V and 8 from J, leaving 9 bases between them. CDR3 size: 11 residues. CDR1 and CDR2 (germline): MNHNY, SVGAGI (reference sequence). Data came from immunoSEQ multiplex PCR; TCRdb stores just in-frame clones and leaves some out. The sample shows 80,000 or so clones, around 93% of them seen only once. Study results and limitations: Two of the three human donors had the lowest clonal inequality.

Remarks on this clone: No antigen is known for it.

The sample taken for sequencing was naive CD4+ T cells from blood. Subset given: CD45RO-negative CD62L-positive naive CD4 T cells. This chain connects TRBV6-6 to TRBJ1-4; D is undetermined. This sequence was found in a person aged 30 to 69 in good health. CDR3: CASSPGEKLFF. In DNA, the CDR3 is TGTGCCAGCTCCCCGGGAGAAAAACTGTTTTTT.